This T cell receptor beta chain was sequenced during a study of CD8 T cells in Susac syndrome. An amount of RNA that ranged from about 0.45 to 1 ug was reverse transcribed with random hexamers. immunoSEQ multiplex PCR amplified TCR beta CDR3 across 54 Vbeta, 13 Jbeta. TCRdb re-derived calls from the immunoSEQ multiplex PCR reads in MiXCR, one entry per CDR3 protein. The sample consists of 150,000 to 200,000 distinct CDR3 sequences, around 95% of them appearing once. Deletions cut 2 bases from V and 0 bases from J, with 10 bases between. CDR3 length: 15 residues. Germline V gene data show CDR1 as SGHNT and CDR2 as YYREEE (reference sequence). Sequencing of TCR beta was undertaken in CD8+ and CD4+ T cells derived from blood.

The source of this sequence is a human donor with multiple sclerosis. Source material: CD4+ T cells from PBMCs. J is TRBJ2-3 and V is TRBV5-4; D might be TRBD1 or TRBD2, each matching 5 bases. CDR3 DNA: TGTGCCAGCAGCTTCCGGGGCGAGAGCACAGATACGCAGTATTTT. Its protein product is CASSFRGESTDTQYF.